This TCR beta chain is drawn from a study of blood T cell repertoires in COVID-19 (dated by TCRdb to about 2020). Regarding the study in general: The collaborator samples originated in the United States, Italy and Spain and spanned the acute and convalescent phases of COVID-19. Where HLA class I and class II types were available, the types were taken from metadata supplied by the sample provider, not from assay-based typing. The repertoires were released in a freely available public database meant as a resource for research on the immune response to SARS-CoV-2. Deeply sampled blood TCRbeta repertoires from subjects exposed to, actively infected with, or recovered from COVID-19 were included in the dataset. The samples were drawn from the first 160 participants of the ongoing ImmuneRACE study and from 1,254 subjects provided by 6 global collaborators. A de-identified subject ID, COVID-19 status, age in years and sex were almost always included in the sample metadata. The material from the prospective study consisted of cDNA or gDNA derived from T cells, B-cell-depleted T cells, or PBMCs. What the research found in general, with its limitations: Clinical and demographic metadata were provided uncurated, with the amount varying by source and participant.

Details on this clone: Its target antigen remains unknown. No quality values exist for individual bases; no much larger clone is one base distant.

One collaborating source in Seattle enrolled patients during active infection and followed them longitudinally through the course of disease. Whole blood was collected in K2EDTA tubes by collaborating institutions according to the institutions' own protocols. Collaborator samples were shipped for TCRbeta analysis as frozen whole blood, isolated PBMCs, or DNA extracted from either sample type. The immunoSEQ Assay, a bias-controlled multiplex PCR, was used to amplify TCRbeta CDR3 regions from genomic DNA. Per the authors' processing: The number of nucleated cells in each sample was estimated from the amplification of reference gene primers within the assay. To quantify the absolute abundance of each unique TCRbeta CDR3 rearrangement, sequence reads were collapsed and filtered. Productive Simpson clonality was computed per sample as the square root of Simpson's diversity index over productive rearrangements. The table comes from immuneACCESS by way of TCRdb, which keeps in-frame sequences with V and J called. Part of the clones is missing from these tables; in studies checked, under half for an unresolved V gene and the rest for unknown reasons. The V and J calls and clone size come from that table; D and trimming were worked out from the DNA. The sample profile shows around 290,000 clones; around nine tenths of them were found once. Around 13% of the sample lies in the top ten.

CDR1 and CDR2 were assigned from the germline V gene as MDHEN and SYDVKM. A distance of 14 bases separates the germline ends of V and J, which lose 2 bases and 4 bases respectively. The CDR3 runs 15 amino acids, cysteine and phenylalanine included. Solely the CDR3 DNA is kept, with 45 bases framed from the first base. The receptor chain draws on TRBV28 and TRBJ1-1; the D segment could be TRBD1, given 5 matching bases. Sequencing was done on a sample of peripheral blood. This TCR came from a woman in her seventies with COVID-19, enrolled during active disease. CDR3 region: CASSLPLGGGTEAFF. Read as DNA, the sequence is TGTGCCAGCAGTTTACCCCTGGGGGGGGGCACTGAAGCTTTCTTT.